Below are 19 T cell receptor beta chains sequenced from a single sample in a study of T cell responses to AZD1222 COVID-19 vaccine. TCRdb's copy holds only in-frame clones and misses some; the assay was immunoSEQ multiplex PCR. Of about 85,000 clones listed, 86% are singletons. This specimen consisted of peripheral blood, obtained on day 0 of AZD1222 vaccination. Every receptor here comes from an adult in good health.

The rearrangement links TRBV23-1 to TRBJ2-1; 10 bases align to TRBD2. TRBV23-1 is identified as an open reading frame with a role that is uncertain. V gave up 2 bases and J gave up 0 bases; unmatched junction bases: 7. The CDR3 is made up of 18 amino acids. CDR3 amino acids: CASSQTSGDSSSYNEQFF. The DNA of the CDR3 is TGCGCCAGCAGTCAAACTAGCGGGGATTCTAGCTCCTACAATGAGCAGTTCTTC.

The chain carries TRBV6-5 and TRBJ2-3; a weak D match, TRBD2 (6 bases). V was pared by 8 bases and J by 2 bases, with 14 bases between. Germline-derived CDR1 and CDR2 are MNHEY and SVGAGI. The CDR3 is made up of 14 amino acids. This CDR3 reads CASRIRTITDTQYF. CDR3 sequence (DNA): TGTGCCAGCCGAATAAGGACTATCACAGATACGCAGTATTTT.

This clone occurred once. The V and J genes are TRBV28 and TRBJ2-3, with 7 bases aligning to TRBD2. Germline CDR1 reads MDHEN; CDR2 reads SYDVKM. This CDR3 contains 16 residues. J was trimmed by 3 bases and V by 4 bases; bases with no gene match: 10. The CDR3 bases are TGTGCCAGCAGTTCCCTAGCGGAGACGATAACAGATACGCAGTATTTT. Protein product: CASSSLAETITDTQYF. The entire variable domain, with the rest obtained from reference TRBV28 and TRBJ2-3, is as follows: DVKVTQSSRYLVKRTGEKVFLECVQDMDHENMFWYRQDPGLGLRLIYFSYDVKMKEKGDIPEGYSVSREKKERFSLILESASTNQTSMYLCASSSLAETITDTQYFGPGTRLTVL.

The chain joins TRBV11-1 to TRBJ1-2; 7 bases line up with TRBD1. Losses at the gene ends were 7 bases for V and 2 bases for J; bases not matched to a gene: 10. The germline V gene encodes CDR1 SGHAT and CDR2 FQDESV (reference sequence). CDR3 size: 15 residues. The CDR3 spells CASTALRGPNYGYTF. The CDR3 DNA reads as TGTGCCAGCACCGCGCTGAGGGGGCCGAACTATGGCTACACCTTC.

The chain links TRBV6-4 to TRBJ2-1; 7 nucleotides agree with TRBD2. Trimming at V came to 6 bases and at J to 3 bases, leaving 5 bases not matched to a gene. The V gene's germline CDR1 is MRHNA and CDR2 SNTAGT. The CDR3 has 14 amino acids. The CDR3 DNA is TGTGCCAGCAGCGCTAGCGGATACTACAATGAGCAGTTCTTC. It codes for CASSASGYYNEQFF.

The V call is TRBV10-1, the J call TRBJ1-4, with a possible D match to TRBD1 (5 bases). The V gene lost 10 bases and the J gene lost 8 bases, with 17 bases spanning the gap. In germline, CDR1 is WNHNN, CDR2 SYGVQD (reference sequence). The CDR3 is 13 amino acids. The CDR3 here is CATKDGGLEKLFF. The CDR3 DNA reads as TGCGCCACCAAAGACGGGGGACTCGAAAAACTGTTTTTT.

The V gene is TRBV4-2, the J gene TRBJ2-6, with D possibly being TRBD1 (5 bases). This CDR3 is built from 14 residues. V lost 8 bases and J lost 3, with 11 bases in between. The germline V gene has CDR1 LGHNA and CDR2 YNFKEQ. This CDR3 is CASGPGNGANVLTF. CDR3 coding DNA: TGTGCCAGCGGCCCAGGGAATGGGGCCAACGTCCTGACTTTC.

This clone occurred once. The chain couples TRBV5-1 to TRBJ2-7; unclear D gene. This CDR3 has 16 residues. Trimming removed 0 bases at V and 2 bases at J, with 15 bases between. The germline V gene has CDR1 SGHRS and CDR2 YFSETQ. This chain's CDR3 is CASSLAFQPSTYEQYF. CDR3 in DNA: TGCGCCAGCAGCTTGGCCTTTCAACCCAGCACCTACGAGCAGTACTTC.

V and J are TRBV29-1 and TRBJ1-6; 7 nucleotides match TRBD1. The CDR3 covers 13 residues. Germline CDR1 SQVTM, CDR2 ANQGSEA. V lost 6 bases and J lost 8; bases outside the gene matches: 7. CDR3 in DNA: TGCAGCGTCGGGGTAGGGGGCGATTCACCCCTCCACTTT. Residues: CSVGVGGDSPLHF.

The chain joins TRBV5-1 to TRBJ1-5; a possible D gene is TRBD1 (5 bases). V was pared by 0 bases and J by 3 bases, with 10 bases between. Germline V CDR1 and CDR2: SGHRS, YFSETQ. This CDR3 comprises 15 residues. The CDR3 sequence is CASSLEGTYNQPQHF. In DNA form, the CDR3 reads TGCGCCAGCAGCTTGGAGGGGACTTACAATCAGCCCCAGCATTTT.

This clone was found once. The chain uses TRBV19 and TRBJ2-5, with D possibly matching TRBD1 (5 bases). The CDR3 is 13 residues long. Trimming took off 3 bases at V and 2 bases at J, with 7 bases between the two ends. The germline V gene encodes CDR1 LNHDA and CDR2 SQIVND (reference sequence). CDR3 loop: CASSITGQETQYF. The CDR3 DNA sequence: TGTGCCAGTAGTATTACAGGACAAGAGACCCAGTACTTC.

This clone appeared a few times. The genes are TRBV14 and TRBJ1-5; D is uncertain. Germline V gene sequence: CDR1 SGHDN, CDR2 FVKESK. V lost 1 base to trimming and J lost 6 bases, with 10 bases between them. The CDR3 sequence is 14 residues long. CDR3 in DNA: TGTGCCAGCAGCCAAGTTCTTGGGAGTCAGCCCCAGCATTTT. Encoded protein: CASSQVLGSQPQHF.

The chain couples TRBV30 to TRBJ1-5; D remains ambiguous. This CDR3 region has 13 residues. Trimming shortened V by 0 bases and J by 2 bases, and 5 bases separated the two germline ends. CDR1 and CDR2 from the germline V gene are GTSNPN and SVGIG (reference sequence). This CDR3 reads CAWSVEGNQPQHF. The CDR3 region has the DNA TGTGCCTGGAGTGTAGAGGGCAATCAGCCCCAGCATTTT.

The J gene is TRBJ1-5, the V gene TRBV6-2 or TRBV6-3; 8 positions match TRBD1. CDR1 is MNHEY, CDR2 SVGEGT, per germline. V was clipped by 5 bases and J by 1 base; unmatched bases: 16. The CDR3 is made up of 19 amino acids. The CDR3 DNA sequence: TGTGCCAGCAGTCCGCTCCAGCAGACAGGGGTTAGGAGCAATCAGCCCCAGCATTTT. Its translation is CASSPLQQTGVRSNQPQHF.

The gene calls are TRBV9 and TRBJ2-7; D gene uncertain. V lost 3 bases to trimming and J lost 5 bases, with 9 bases between them. CDR1 and CDR2 from the germline V gene are SGDLS and YYNGEE. This CDR3 is built from 12 residues. CDR3 DNA: TGTGCCAGCAGCGGGCGGCCCGACGAGCAGTACTTC. Amino acid sequence: CASSGRPDEQYF.

The CDR3 loop is CASSIRDGYEQYF. The CDR3 coding sequence is TGTGCCAGCAGTATCCGGGACGGCTACGAGCAGTACTTC. J is TRBJ2-7 and V is TRBV28; D may be TRBD1 or TRBD2 (5 bases each). The V gene lost 5 bases and the J gene lost 3 bases, with 11 bases spanning the gap. The CDR3 length is 13 residues. Germline V gene sequence: CDR1 MDHEN, CDR2 SYDVKM.

The chain recombines TRBV28 with TRBJ2-1; D not certain. The ends were cut back, 3 bases at V and 8 bases at J, with 8 bases in the middle. Germline V lookup: CDR1 MDHEN, CDR2 SYDVKM. This CDR3 comprises 12 residues. The CDR3 DNA sequence: TGTGCCAGCAGTTTTTTACGGTATGAGCAGTTCTTC. This sequence encodes CASSFLRYEQFF.

About this clone: At one end the junction does not follow the germline gene, possibly because of a read error. The chain couples TRBV27 to TRBJ2-1; D assignment may be TRBD1 or TRBD2 (5 bases each). The germline CDR1 and CDR2 sequences are MNHEY and SMNVEV (reference sequence). This CDR3 is 12 amino acids long. The CDR3 loop is CASSFQGEAAVF. The CDR3 region has the DNA TGTGCCAGCAGTTTTCAAGGGGAAGCGGCGGTCTTC.

The CDR3 nucleotides read TGTGCCAGTTCCGCGGGGGGCGGGTCCTACGAGCAGTACTTC. As protein: CASSAGGGSYEQYF. The genes are TRBV18 and TRBJ2-7; 8 bases fit TRBD2. The CDR3 runs 14 residues. J gave up 1 base and V 9 bases, and 8 bases lay outside the gene matches. Germline CDR1 reads KGHSH; CDR2 reads LQKENI.